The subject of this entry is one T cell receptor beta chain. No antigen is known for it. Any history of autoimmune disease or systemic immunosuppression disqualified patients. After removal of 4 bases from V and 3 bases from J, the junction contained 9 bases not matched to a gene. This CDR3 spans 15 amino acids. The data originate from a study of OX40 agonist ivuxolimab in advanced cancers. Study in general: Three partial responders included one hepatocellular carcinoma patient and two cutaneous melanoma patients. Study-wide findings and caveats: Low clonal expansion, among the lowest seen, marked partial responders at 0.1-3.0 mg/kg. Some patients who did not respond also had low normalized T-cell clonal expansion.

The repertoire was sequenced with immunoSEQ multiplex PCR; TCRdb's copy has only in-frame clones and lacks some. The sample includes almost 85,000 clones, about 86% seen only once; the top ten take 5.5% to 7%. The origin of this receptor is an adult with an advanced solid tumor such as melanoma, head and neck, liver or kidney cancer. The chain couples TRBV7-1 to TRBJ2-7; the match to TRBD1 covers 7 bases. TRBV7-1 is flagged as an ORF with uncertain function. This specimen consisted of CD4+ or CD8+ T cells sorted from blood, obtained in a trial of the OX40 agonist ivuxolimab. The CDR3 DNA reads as TGTGCCAGCAGCTTAGCCACAGGGGACAGCTACGAGCAGTACTTC. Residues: CASSLATGDSYEQYF.